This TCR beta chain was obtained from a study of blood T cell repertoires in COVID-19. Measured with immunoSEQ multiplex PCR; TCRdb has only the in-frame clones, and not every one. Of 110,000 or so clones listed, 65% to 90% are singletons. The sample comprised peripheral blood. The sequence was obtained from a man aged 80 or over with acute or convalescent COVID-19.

CDR3 in amino acids: CASSLFGSNEHEQFF. DNA of the CDR3: TGTGCCAGCAGCTTGTTCGGGAGTAATGAACATGAGCAGTTCTTC. The rearrangement joins TRBV5-6 to TRBJ2-1; a possible D gene is TRBD2 (6 bases). The V end was cut by 1 base, the J end by 8 bases, with 16 bases between. Germline V gives CDR1 SGHDT, CDR2 YYEEEE. The CDR3 has 15 residues.